This T cell receptor beta chain comes out of a study of cytomegalovirus exposure and HLA in healthy donors. The method was immunoSEQ multiplex PCR; TCRdb's version includes in-frame clones alone and lacks a portion of them. The data show 200,000 to 300,000 clones, roughly nine tenths seen once. The CDR3 is 16 amino acids. The V gene's germline CDR1 is KGHSH and CDR2 LQKENI. The ends were cut back, 0 bases at V and 3 bases at J, with 15 bases in the middle. Sequencing was carried out using PBMCs. The origin of this receptor is a man in his late teens or twenties in good health and CMV-seropositive. V usage is TRBV18 and J usage is TRBJ2-7; the D gene is possibly TRBD2 (7 bases). The CDR3 loop reads CASSPPRGGGSYEQYF. The CDR3, as DNA: TGTGCCAGCTCACCACCGAGGGGAGGGGGTAGCTACGAGCAGTACTTC.